One and the same sample provided the 8 T cell receptor beta chains below, sequenced in a study of T cells in Graves' hyperthyroidism and ophthalmopathy. RNA transcripts provided the source from which TCR beta CDR3 regions were amplified. The HTBI set primed first-round TCR CDR3 RT-PCR. TCRdb reprocessed the multiplex PCR reads via MiXCR and lists one record per CDR3 protein. This repertoire shows over 200,000 distinct CDR3 sequences, 17% found once; its top ten account for under 65%. Sequences were obtained from blood. These receptor sequences come from a middle-aged man with Graves' hyperthyroidism.

This clonotype has only one observation. This sequence may be a read error, since a much larger clone differs from it by one base. The chain has TRBV27 and TRBJ2-7; D may match TRBD1 or TRBD2 (6 bases each). CDR3 length equals 14 residues. CDR1 is MNHEY and CDR2 is SMNVEV in the germline V gene (reference sequence). Trimming removed 3 bases from V and 2 bases from J, with 11 bases in between. The CDR3 protein is CASSFDRRAYEQYF. The CDR3 DNA reads TGTGCCAGCAGTTTCGACAGGAGGGCCTACGAGCAGTACTTC.

V gene TRBV4-1 combines with J gene TRBJ2-5; maybe TRBD2 (6 bases). From germline, CDR1 is MGHRA and CDR2 YSYEKL. V dropped 1 base and J dropped 7 bases, with 19 bases sitting between them. This CDR3 is built from 16 residues. In nucleotides, the CDR3 is TGCGCCAGCAGCCAAGTGATTAAGGACCGGGACTGGACCCAGTACTTC. Its translation: CASSQVIKDRDWTQYF.

This clonotype has at least ten counts. The rearrangement joins TRBV28 to TRBJ2-5; D possibly corresponds to TRBD1 (6 bases). Trimming stripped 7 bases from V and 4 bases from J, with 10 bases between. Germline V gene data show CDR1 as MDHEN and CDR2 as SYDVKM. The CDR3 is 12 amino acids. This CDR3 reads CASTGVRETQYF. DNA for the CDR3: TGTGCCAGCACAGGGGTACGAGAGACCCAGTACTTC.

In its sample, this clonotype was seen a few times. The genes are TRBV27 and TRBJ2-1; D is possibly TRBD2 (5 bases). Per germline, CDR1 MNHEY and CDR2 SMNVEV (reference sequence). With 3 bases removed from V and 7 bases from J, the gap between germline ends came to 13 bases. This CDR3 has 14 amino acids. CDR3 sequence: CASSFPGILNEQFF. DNA of the CDR3: TGTGCCAGCAGTTTCCCCGGGATTCTGAATGAGCAGTTCTTC.

This clonotype occurred a few times. The chain carries TRBV5-1 and TRBJ2-5; weak D call: TRBD1 (6 bases). Germline V gives CDR1 SGHRS, CDR2 YFSETQ. The CDR3 contains 15 residues. With 3 bases removed from V and 2 bases from J, the gap between germline ends came to 14 bases. The CDR3 nucleotides read TGCGCCAGCAGCTCCATCCCCGGGACACAAGAGACCCAGTACTTC. It encodes CASSSIPGTQETQYF.

This clonotype was seen many times. The chain uses TRBV5-1 and TRBJ2-1; 10 nucleotides line up with TRBD2. Germline CDR1 is SGHRS and CDR2 is YFSETQ. Trimming cost V 0 bases and J 2 bases; bases outside gene matches: 8. The CDR3 runs 18 residues. CDR3 region: CASSLELAGTLPYNEQFF. For the CDR3, the DNA is TGCGCCAGCAGCTTGGAACTAGCGGGAACACTTCCCTACAATGAGCAGTTCTTC.

This sequence joins TRBV7-2 and TRBJ2-3; D ambiguous. Germline CDR1 SGHTA, CDR2 FQGNSA. This CDR3 region has 16 residues. V was cut by 5 bases and J by 0 bases, with 15 bases left in between. The CDR3 reads CASSARFDTSTDTQYF. As DNA, the CDR3 is TGTGCCAGCAGCGCCCGTTTTGACACTAGCACAGATACGCAGTATTTT.

Of note for this clonotype: A much larger clone lies a single base off, so this may be a read error. The gene calls are TRBV27 and TRBJ1-2; TRBD1 is a possible D gene (5 bases). CDR1 MNHEY and CDR2 SMNVEV come from the germline V gene (reference sequence). The V gene lost 5 bases and the J gene lost 4 bases, with 11 bases spanning the gap. The CDR3 runs to 13 residues. The DNA of the CDR3 is TGTGCCAGCAGTGCCGTGGGGGGCTATGGCTACACCTTC. This sequence encodes CASSAVGGYGYTF.